This T cell receptor beta chain is from a study of T-cell memory formation after mild COVID-19. This clonotype was counted only a few times. Its matching antigen is unknown. The V and J ends lost 0 bases and 4 bases respectively, with 14 bases between them. Per the germline V gene, CDR1 is SGHRS and CDR2 is YFSETQ. This CDR3 is built from 17 residues. After 5'RACE with constant-segment primers, TCR alpha and TCR beta cDNA libraries carrying sample barcodes and UMIs were obtained. Each CDR3 protein is one row after TCRdb ran MiXCR on the 5' RACE reads. Here the sample spans approximately 350,000 distinct CDR3 sequences, under 15% being singletons. Study conclusions and caveats: There was a balanced CD4/CD8 profile in clones contracting day 15 to 85, and later expanders leaned CD4+. Several responding clones turned up in pre-infection memory, indicating that cross-reactive memory may have taken part. Researchers report contracting CD4+ clones mostly in CM and EM, with CD8+ clones in EMRA.

The receptor was isolated from a man aged 18 to 29 who had mild COVID-19 (a few samples of this study predate the infection). Cell type and time point are not known. Sample: PBMCs or a T cell subset sorted from them (not recorded which). The chain has TRBV5-1 and TRBJ2-6; D ambiguous. CDR3 bases: TGCGCCAGCAGCTTGGTACCGGTGGAAGGAGGGGCCAACGTCCTGACTTTC. Translating gives CASSLVPVEGGANVLTF.